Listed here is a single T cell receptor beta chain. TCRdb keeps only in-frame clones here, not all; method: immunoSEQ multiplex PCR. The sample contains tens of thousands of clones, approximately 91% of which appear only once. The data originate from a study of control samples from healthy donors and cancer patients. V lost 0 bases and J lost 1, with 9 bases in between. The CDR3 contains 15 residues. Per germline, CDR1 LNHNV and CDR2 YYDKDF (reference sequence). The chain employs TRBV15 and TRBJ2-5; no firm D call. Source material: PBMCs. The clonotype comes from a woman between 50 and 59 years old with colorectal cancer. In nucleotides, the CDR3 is TGTGCCACCAGCAGAGATAAAAGGGCCCAAGAGACCCAGTACTTC. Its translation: CATSRDKRAQETQYF.